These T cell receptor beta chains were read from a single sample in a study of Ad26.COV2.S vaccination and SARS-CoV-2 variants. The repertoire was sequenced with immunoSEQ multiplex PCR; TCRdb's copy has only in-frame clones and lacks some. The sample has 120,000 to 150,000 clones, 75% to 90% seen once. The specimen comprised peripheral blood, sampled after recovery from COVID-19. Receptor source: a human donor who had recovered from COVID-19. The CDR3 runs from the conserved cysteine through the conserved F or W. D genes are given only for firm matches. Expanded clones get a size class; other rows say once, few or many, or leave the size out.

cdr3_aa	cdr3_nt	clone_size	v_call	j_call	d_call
CASSDRLAGANYEQYF	TGTGCCAGCAGTGATCGCCTAGCGGGGGCAAACTACGAGCAGTACTTC	-	TRBV6-4	TRBJ2-7	TRBD2
CASSLNPGFRFGETQYF	TGTGCCAGCAGCTTGAACCCAGGGTTTCGATTCGGAGAGACCCAGTACTTC	-	TRBV11-2	TRBJ2-5	-
CAWSEGISYEQYF	TGTGCCTGGAGTGAAGGGATCTCCTACGAGCAGTACTTC	few	TRBV30	TRBJ2-7	-
CASSGGGPGGTQYF	TGTGCCAGCAGTGGGGGGGGACCCGGTGGGACCCAGTACTTC	once	TRBV25-1	TRBJ2-5	TRBD2
CASSQDRREQYF	TGTGCCAGCAGCCAAGATAGGAGGGAGCAGTACTTC	few	TRBV3-1/TRBV3-2	TRBJ2-7	-
CASTPRQTFTDTQYF	TGTGCCAGCACCCCCAGACAGACCTTCACAGATACGCAGTATTTT	-	TRBV6-2/TRBV6-3	TRBJ2-3	-
CASSHLAGGLNEQFF	TGTGCCAGCAGCCACCTAGCGGGGGGGCTTAATGAGCAGTTCTTC	-	TRBV3-1/TRBV3-2	TRBJ2-1	TRBD2
CASSLSPYNQNTGELFF	TGTGCCAGCAGCCTATCCCCATACAACCAGAACACCGGGGAGCTGTTTTTT	once	TRBV7-9	TRBJ2-2	-
CASSIERRSTDTQYF	TGTGCCAGTAGTATAGAAAGGCGTTCCACAGATACGCAGTATTTT	once	TRBV19	TRBJ2-3	-
CASGLSSGGLTYEQYF	TGTGCTAGTGGTTTGAGTAGCGGGGGTTTAACCTACGAGCAGTACTTC	-	TRBV12-5	TRBJ2-7	TRBD2
CASSLDRNGKPVF	TGTGCCAGCAGCTTAGATCGTAACGGGAAACCTGTCTTT	few	TRBV11-2	TRBJ1-1	-
CASSLARGAATDTQYF	TGTGCCAGCAGCTTAGCTAGGGGTGCCGCCACAGATACGCAGTATTTT	-	TRBV13	TRBJ2-3	-
CASSFDRGLTEAFF	TGTGCCAGCAGTTTTGACAGGGGGCTGACTGAAGCTTTCTTT	-	TRBV28	TRBJ1-1	TRBD1
CASPNGQGAGGYTF	TGTGCCAGCCCAAACGGACAGGGGGCGGGTGGCTACACCTTC	-	TRBV2	TRBJ1-2	TRBD1
CASTTRTGVTEAFF	TGCGCCAGCACCACACGGACAGGGGTCACTGAAGCTTTCTTT	-	TRBV5-1	TRBJ1-1	TRBD1
CASRNNRDGSYEQYF	TGCGCCAGCAGGAATAACAGGGATGGGTCCTACGAGCAGTACTTC	-	TRBV5-1	TRBJ2-7	-
CASSAGGPLTEAFF	TGTGCCAGCAGCGCGGGAGGTCCGCTAACTGAAGCTTTCTTT	-	TRBV9	TRBJ1-1	-
CASSFVQGLSGNTIYF	TGTGCCAGCAGTTTTGTTCAGGGGCTCTCTGGAAACACCATATATTTT	-	TRBV28	TRBJ1-3	-
CASKRGGQPQHF	TGTGCCAGCAAGAGGGGGGGCCAGCCCCAGCATTTT	-	TRBV2	TRBJ1-5	-
CASSPTGLPNSPLHF	TGTGCCAGTAGCCCGACAGGGCTACCTAATTCACCCCTCCACTTT	-	TRBV19	TRBJ1-6	TRBD1
CASSLMTGANYGYTF	TGTGCCAGCAGCTTAATGACAGGAGCTAACTATGGCTACACCTTC	few	TRBV7-2	TRBJ1-2	-
CASSLQGALTAFF	TGTGCCAGCAGCTTGCAGGGGGCACTGACAGCTTTCTTT	-	TRBV5-4	TRBJ1-1	TRBD1